This TCR beta chain is drawn from a study of blood T cells in healthy people across ages. Overall study results and limits: A roughly linear age-dependent decrease characterized TCR beta diversity per million T cells.

Regarding this clonotype: As yet, its antigen is unknown. Mismatch with germline at one junction end may stem from a read error.

The germline V gene has CDR1 SGHRS and CDR2 YFSETQ. The CDR3 runs to 16 residues. The use of a sample-barcoded 5' primer and a J-beta primer mix characterized a second PCR of about 7 to 12 cycles. TCRdb reprocessed the 5' RACE reads via MiXCR and lists one record per CDR3 protein. The sample holds roughly 1,800,000 distinct CDR3 sequences, roughly 52% seen once. Sequenced: blood. The chain has TRBV5-1 and TRBJ2-6, with 8 bases fitting TRBD2. This sequence was found in a woman between 40 and 55 years old in good health. The CDR3: CASSLTSASGTNVLTF. The CDR3, as DNA: TGCGCCAGTAGCTTGACTAGCGCCTCTGGGACCAACGTCCTGACTTTC.